Only one count was recorded for the clone carrying this T cell receptor beta chain. This entry comes from a study of OX40 agonist ivuxolimab in advanced cancers. Study context: Patients received ivuxolimab, an intravenous treatment, every 2 weeks at 0.01 to 10 mg/kg. The dose-escalation cohort had hepatocellular carcinoma, melanoma, renal cell or head and neck cancer.

Using immunoSEQ multiplex PCR, the repertoire was profiled, and TCRdb retains in-frame clones only, with some absent. The table has approximately 25,000 clones, 81% seen once; the top ten hold approximately 29%. The clonotype comes from an adult with an advanced solid tumor such as melanoma, head and neck, liver or kidney cancer. This sample comprised CD4+ or CD8+ T cells sorted from blood, obtained in a trial of the OX40 agonist ivuxolimab.

CDR3 in DNA: TGCGCCAGCAGCTTTTTCGGTGGTTCTGGAAACACCATATATTTT. Encoded protein: CASSFFGGSGNTIYF. The chain carries TRBV5-1 and TRBJ1-3; D call uncertain. The CDR3 runs to 15 residues. Trimming shortened V by 2 bases and J by 1 base, and 10 bases separated the two germline ends. CDR1 is SGHRS and CDR2 is YFSETQ in the germline V gene.